The TCR beta chain described here comes from a study of cytomegalovirus exposure and HLA in healthy donors. Amplification used 60 Vbeta primers and 13 Jbeta primers. Sequenced by immunoSEQ multiplex PCR; TCRdb stores in-frame clones only, minus some. The sample contains about 160,000 clones, approximately 77% of which appear only once. Trimming removed 4 bases from V and 4 bases from J; junction bases left unmatched: 2. The CDR3 consists of 13 residues. Germline CDR1 SGHNT, CDR2 YENEEA. This clone was detected only a few times. Its antigen remains unidentified. General study results and limits: Common viral pathogens (according to a later analysis) appeared linked to several of the most significant clusters.

The chain employs TRBV11-3 and TRBJ1-1; TRBD1 matches at 8 bases. Sequenced sample: PBMCs. The sequence was obtained from a man between 50 and 59 years old in good health and CMV-seropositive. CDR3 nucleotide sequence: TGTGCCAGCAGCTCGGACAGGGCCACTGAAGCTTTCTTT. It yields the protein CASSSDRATEAFF.